Listed here is a single TCR beta chain. Clones were sequenced by immunoSEQ multiplex PCR, and TCRdb holds only the in-frame ones, with some missing. Among about 190,000 clones listed, 85% to 90% were seen once. This sample is part of a study of blood T cell repertoires in COVID-19. Study in general: Donors in the United States, Italy and Spain gave samples during acute or convalescent COVID-19. PBMCs, B-cell-depleted T cells, or T cells were the source of the cDNA or gDNA that made up the material.

V was pared by 4 bases and J by 0 bases, with 10 bases between. Germline CDR1 is LGHNA and CDR2 is YNFKEQ. The CDR3 extends over 14 amino acids. This chain uses TRBV4-2 with TRBJ2-7; no reliable D call. The sequencing input was peripheral blood. The receptor was isolated from a man aged 18 to 30 with active or convalescent COVID-19. The CDR3 sequence is CASSRLTSSYEQYF. The CDR3 DNA is TGTGCCAGCAGCCGCTTGACATCCTCCTACGAGCAGTACTTC.